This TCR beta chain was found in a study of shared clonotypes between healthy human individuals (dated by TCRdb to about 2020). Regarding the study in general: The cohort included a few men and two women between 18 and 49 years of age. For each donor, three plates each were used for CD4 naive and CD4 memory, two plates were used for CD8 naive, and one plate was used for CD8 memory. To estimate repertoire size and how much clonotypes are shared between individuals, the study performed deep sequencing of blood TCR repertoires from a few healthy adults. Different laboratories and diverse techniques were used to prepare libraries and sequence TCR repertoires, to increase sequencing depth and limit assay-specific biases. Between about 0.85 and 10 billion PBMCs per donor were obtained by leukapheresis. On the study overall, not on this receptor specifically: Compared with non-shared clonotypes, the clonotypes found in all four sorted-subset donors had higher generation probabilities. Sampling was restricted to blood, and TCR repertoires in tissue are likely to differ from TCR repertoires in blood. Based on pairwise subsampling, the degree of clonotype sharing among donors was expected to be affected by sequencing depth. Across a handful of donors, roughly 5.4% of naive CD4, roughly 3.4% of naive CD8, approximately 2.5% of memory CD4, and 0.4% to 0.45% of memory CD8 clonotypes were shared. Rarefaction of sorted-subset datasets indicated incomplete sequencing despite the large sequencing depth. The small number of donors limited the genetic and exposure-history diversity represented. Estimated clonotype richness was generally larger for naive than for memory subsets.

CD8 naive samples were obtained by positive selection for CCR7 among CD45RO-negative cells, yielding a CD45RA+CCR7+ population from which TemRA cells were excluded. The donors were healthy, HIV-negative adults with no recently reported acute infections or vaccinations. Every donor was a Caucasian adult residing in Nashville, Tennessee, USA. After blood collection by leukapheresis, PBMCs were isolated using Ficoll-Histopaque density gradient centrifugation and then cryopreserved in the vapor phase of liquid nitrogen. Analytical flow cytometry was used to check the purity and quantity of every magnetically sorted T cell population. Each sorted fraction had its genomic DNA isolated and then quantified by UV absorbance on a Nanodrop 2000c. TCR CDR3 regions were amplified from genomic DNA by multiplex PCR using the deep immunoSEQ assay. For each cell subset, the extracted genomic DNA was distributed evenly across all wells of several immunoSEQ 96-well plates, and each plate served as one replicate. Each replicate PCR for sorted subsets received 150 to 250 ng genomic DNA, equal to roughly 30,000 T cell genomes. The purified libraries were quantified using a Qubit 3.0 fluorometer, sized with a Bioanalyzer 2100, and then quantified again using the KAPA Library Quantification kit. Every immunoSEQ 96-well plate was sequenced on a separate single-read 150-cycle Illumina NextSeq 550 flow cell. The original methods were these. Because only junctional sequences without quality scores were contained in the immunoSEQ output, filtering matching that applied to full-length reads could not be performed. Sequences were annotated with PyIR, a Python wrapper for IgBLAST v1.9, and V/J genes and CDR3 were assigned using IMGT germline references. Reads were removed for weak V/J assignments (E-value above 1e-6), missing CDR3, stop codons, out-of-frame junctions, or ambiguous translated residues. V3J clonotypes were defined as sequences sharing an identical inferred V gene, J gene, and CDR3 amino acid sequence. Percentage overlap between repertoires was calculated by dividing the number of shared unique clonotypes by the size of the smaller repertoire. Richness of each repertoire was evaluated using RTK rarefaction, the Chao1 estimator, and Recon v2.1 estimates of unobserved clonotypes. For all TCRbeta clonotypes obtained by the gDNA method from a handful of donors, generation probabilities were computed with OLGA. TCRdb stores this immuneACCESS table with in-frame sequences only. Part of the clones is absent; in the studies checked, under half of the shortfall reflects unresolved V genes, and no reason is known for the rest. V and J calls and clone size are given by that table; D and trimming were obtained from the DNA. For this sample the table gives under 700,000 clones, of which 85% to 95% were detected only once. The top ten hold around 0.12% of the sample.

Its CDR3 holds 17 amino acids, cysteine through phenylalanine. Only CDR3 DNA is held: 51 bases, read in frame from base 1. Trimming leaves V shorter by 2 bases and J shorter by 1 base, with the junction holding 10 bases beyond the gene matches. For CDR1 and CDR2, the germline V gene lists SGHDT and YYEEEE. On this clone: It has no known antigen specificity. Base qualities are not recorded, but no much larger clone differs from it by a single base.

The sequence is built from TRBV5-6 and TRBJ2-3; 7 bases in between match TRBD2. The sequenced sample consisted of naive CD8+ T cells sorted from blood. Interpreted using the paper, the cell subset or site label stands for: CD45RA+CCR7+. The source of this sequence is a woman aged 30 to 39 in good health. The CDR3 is CASSFSGLLAGTDTQYF. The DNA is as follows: TGTGCCAGCAGCTTCTCGGGACTTCTAGCGGGCACAGATACGCAGTATTTT.